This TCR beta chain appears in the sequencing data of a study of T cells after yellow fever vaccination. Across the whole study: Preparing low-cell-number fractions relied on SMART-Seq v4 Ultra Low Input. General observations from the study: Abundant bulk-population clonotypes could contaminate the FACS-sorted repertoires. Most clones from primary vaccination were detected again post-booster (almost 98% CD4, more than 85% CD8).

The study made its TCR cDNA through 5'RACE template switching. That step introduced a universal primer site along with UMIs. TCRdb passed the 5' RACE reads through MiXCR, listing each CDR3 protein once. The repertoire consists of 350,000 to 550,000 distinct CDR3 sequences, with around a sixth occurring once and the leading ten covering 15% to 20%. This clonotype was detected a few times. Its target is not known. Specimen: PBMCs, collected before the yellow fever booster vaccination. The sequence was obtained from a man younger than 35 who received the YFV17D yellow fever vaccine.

The CDR3 DNA reads TGTGCCAGCAACCCGGACGGTACCTACGAGCAGTACTTC. Translating it yields CASNPDGTYEQYF. This sequence joins TRBV2 and TRBJ2-7, with no clear D. The germline V and J ends were trimmed by 7 bases and 2 bases, with 12 bases remaining between them. The CDR3 spans 13 residues. CDR1 is SNHLY, CDR2 FYNNEI, per germline.